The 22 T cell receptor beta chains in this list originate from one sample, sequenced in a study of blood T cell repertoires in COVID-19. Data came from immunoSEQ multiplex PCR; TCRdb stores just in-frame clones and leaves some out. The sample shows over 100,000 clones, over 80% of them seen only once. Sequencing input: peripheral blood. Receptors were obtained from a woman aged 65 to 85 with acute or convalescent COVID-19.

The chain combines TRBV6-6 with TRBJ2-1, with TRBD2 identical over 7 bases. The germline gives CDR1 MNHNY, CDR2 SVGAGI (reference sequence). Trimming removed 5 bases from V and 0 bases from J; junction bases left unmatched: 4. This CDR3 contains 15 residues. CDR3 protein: CASSLLAPSYNEQFF. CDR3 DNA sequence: TGTGCCAGCAGTCTACTAGCGCCCTCCTACAATGAGCAGTTCTTC.

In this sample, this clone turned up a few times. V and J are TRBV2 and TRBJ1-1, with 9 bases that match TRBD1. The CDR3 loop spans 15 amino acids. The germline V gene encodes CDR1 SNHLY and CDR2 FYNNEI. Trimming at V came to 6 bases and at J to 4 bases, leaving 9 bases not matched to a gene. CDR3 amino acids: CASRETGGGGTEAFF. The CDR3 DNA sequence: TGTGCCAGCAGAGAGACAGGGGGAGGGGGCACTGAAGCTTTCTTT.

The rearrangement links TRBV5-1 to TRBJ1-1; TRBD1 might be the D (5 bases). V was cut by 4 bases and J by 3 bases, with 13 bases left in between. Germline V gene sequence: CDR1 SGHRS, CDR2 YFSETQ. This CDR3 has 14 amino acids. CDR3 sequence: CASSAGIRDTEAFF. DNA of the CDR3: TGCGCCAGCAGCGCAGGGATAAGAGACACTGAAGCTTTCTTT.

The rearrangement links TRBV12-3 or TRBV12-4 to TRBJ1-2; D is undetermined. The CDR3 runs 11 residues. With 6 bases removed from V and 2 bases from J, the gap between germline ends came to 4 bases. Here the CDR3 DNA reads TGTGCCAGCAGCGTAAACTATGGCTACACCTTC. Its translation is CASSVNYGYTF.

For the CDR3, the DNA is TGTGCCAGTAGTTCCGGGAGAAGGAAGTACTTC. Its protein product is CASSSGRRKYF. V gene TRBV19 combines with J gene TRBJ2-4, with D possibly TRBD2 on 6 matching bases. Germline loops: CDR1 LNHDA, CDR2 SQIVND (reference sequence). CDR3 length: 11 residues. V lost 5 bases, J lost 14 bases, and 13 bases lay in between. Full variable domain (rest looked up from reference TRBV19 and TRBJ2-4): DGGITQSPKYLFRKEGQNVTLSCEQNLNHDAMYWYRQDPGQGLRLIYYSQIVNDFQKGDIAEGYSVSREKKESFPLTVTSAQKNPTAFYLCASSSGRRKYFGAGTRLSVL.

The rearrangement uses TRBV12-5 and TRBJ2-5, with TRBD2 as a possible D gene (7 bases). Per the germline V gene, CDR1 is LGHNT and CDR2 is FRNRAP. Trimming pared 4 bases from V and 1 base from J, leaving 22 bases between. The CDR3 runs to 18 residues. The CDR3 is CASGSHELGGGPQETQYF. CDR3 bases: TGTGCTAGTGGTTCCCACGAGCTTGGGGGGGGCCCCCAAGAGACCCAGTACTTC.

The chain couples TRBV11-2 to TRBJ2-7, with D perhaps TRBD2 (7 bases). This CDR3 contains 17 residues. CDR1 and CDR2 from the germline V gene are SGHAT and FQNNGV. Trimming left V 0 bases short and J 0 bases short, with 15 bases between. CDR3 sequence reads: CASSLDLGRGHSYEQYF. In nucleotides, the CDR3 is TGTGCCAGCAGCTTAGACCTTGGGCGGGGGCACTCCTACGAGCAGTACTTC. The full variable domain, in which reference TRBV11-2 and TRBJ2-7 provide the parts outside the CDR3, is EAGVAQSPRYKIIEKRQSVAFWCNPISGHATLYWYQQILGQGPKLLIQFQNNGVVDDSQLPKDRFSAERLKGVDSTLKIQPAKLEDSAVYLCASSLDLGRGHSYEQYFGPGTRLTVT.

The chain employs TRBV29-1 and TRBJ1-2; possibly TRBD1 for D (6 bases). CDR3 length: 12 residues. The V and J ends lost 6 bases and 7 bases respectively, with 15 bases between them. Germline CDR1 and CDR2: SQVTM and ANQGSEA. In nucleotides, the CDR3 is TGCAGCGTATCACAGGGTGGGAGTGGCTACACCTTC. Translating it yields CSVSQGGSGYTF. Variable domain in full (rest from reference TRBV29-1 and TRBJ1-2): SAVISQKPSRDICQRGTSLTIQCQVDSQVTMMFWYRQQPGQSLTLIATANQGSEATYESGFVIDKFPISRPNLTFSTLTVSNMSPEDSSIYLCSVSQGGSGYTFGSGTRLTVV.

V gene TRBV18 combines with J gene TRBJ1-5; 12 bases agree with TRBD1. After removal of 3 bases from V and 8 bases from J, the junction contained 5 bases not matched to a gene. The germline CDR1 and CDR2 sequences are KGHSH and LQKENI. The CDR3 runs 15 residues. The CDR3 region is CASSPGTGGTEPQHF. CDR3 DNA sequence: TGTGCCAGCTCACCTGGGACAGGGGGCACGGAGCCCCAGCATTTT.

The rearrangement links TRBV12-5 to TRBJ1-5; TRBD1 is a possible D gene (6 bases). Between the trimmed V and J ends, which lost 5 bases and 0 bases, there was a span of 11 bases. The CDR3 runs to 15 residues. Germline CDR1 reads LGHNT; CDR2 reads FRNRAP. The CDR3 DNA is TGTGCTAGTGGTCTCGGGACACTTAGCAATCAGCCCCAGCATTTT. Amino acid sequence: CASGLGTLSNQPQHF.

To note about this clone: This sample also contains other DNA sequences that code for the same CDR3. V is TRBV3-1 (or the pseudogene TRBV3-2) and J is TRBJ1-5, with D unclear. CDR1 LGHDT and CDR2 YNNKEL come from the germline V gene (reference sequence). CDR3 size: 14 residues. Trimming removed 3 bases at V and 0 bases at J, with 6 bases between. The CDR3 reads CASSQVDSNQPQHF. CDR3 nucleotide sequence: TGTGCCAGCAGCCAGGTAGATAGCAATCAGCCCCAGCATTTT.

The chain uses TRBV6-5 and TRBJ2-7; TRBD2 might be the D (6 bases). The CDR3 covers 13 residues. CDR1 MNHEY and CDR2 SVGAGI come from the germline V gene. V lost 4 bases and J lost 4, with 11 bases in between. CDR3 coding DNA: TGTGCCAGCAGTTCCGGGACTTCATACGAGCAGTACTTC. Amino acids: CASSSGTSYEQYF.

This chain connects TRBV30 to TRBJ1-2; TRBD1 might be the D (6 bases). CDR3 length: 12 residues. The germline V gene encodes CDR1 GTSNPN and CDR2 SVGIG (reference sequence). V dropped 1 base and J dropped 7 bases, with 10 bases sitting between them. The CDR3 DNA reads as TGTGCCTGGAGTGAGGGGGACCGTGGCTACACCTTC. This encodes CAWSEGDRGYTF.

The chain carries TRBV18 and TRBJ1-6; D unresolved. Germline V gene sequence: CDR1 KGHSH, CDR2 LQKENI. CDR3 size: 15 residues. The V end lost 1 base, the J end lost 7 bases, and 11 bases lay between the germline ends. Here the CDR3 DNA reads TGTGCCAGCTCACCACAAACCGGGTCGAATTCACCCCTCCACTTT. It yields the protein CASSPQTGSNSPLHF.

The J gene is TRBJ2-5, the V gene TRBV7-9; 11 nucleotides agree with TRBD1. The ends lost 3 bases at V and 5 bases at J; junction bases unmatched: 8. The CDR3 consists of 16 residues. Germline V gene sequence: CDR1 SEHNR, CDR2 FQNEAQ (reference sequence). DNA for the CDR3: TGTGCCAGCAGCTTTGGGACAGGGGGTGCGGGGGAGACCCAGTACTTC. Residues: CASSFGTGGAGETQYF.

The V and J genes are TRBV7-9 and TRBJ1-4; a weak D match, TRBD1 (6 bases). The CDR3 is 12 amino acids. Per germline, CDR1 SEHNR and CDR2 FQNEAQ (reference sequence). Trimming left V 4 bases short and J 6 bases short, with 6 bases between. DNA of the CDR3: TGTGCCAGCAGCTGGACAGATGAAAAACTGTTTTTT. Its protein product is CASSWTDEKLFF.

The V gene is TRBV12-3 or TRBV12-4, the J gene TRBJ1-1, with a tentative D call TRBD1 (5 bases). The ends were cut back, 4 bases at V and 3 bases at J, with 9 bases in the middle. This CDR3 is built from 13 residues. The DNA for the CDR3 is TGTGCCAGCAGTTCGGGACTATACACTGAAGCTTTCTTT. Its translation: CASSSGLYTEAFF.

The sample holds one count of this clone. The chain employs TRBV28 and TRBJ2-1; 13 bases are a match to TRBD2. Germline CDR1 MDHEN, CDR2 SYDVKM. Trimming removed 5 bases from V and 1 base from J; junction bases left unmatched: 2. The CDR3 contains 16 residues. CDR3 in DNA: TGTGCCAGCAGTGGACTAGCGGGAGTTTCCTACAATGAGCAGTTCTTC. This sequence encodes CASSGLAGVSYNEQFF.

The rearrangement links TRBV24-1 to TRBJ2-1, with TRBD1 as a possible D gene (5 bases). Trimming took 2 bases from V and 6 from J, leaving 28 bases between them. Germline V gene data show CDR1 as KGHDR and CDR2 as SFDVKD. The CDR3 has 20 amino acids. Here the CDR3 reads CATSDSGLSGFSWWSNEQFF. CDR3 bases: TGTGCCACCAGTGATTCGGGCCTATCAGGGTTTTCCTGGTGGAGCAATGAGCAGTTCTTC.

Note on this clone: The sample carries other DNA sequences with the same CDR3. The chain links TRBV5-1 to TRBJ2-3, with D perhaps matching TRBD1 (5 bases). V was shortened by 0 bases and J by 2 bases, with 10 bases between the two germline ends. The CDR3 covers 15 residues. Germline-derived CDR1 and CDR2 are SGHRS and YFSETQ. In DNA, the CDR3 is TGCGCCAGCAGCTTGGGGGGCCTATCCACAGATACGCAGTATTTT. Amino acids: CASSLGGLSTDTQYF.

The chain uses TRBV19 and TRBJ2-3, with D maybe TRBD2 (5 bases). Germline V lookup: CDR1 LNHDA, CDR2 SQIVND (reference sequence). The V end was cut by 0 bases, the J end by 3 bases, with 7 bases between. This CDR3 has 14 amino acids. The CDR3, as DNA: TGTGCCAGTAGTATAGATTCGGGGACAGATACGCAGTATTTT. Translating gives CASSIDSGTDTQYF. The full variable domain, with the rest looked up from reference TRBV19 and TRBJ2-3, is DGGITQSPKYLFRKEGQNVTLSCEQNLNHDAMYWYRQDPGQGLRLIYYSQIVNDFQKGDIAEGYSVSREKKESFPLTVTSAQKNPTAFYLCASSIDSGTDTQYFGPGTRLTVL.

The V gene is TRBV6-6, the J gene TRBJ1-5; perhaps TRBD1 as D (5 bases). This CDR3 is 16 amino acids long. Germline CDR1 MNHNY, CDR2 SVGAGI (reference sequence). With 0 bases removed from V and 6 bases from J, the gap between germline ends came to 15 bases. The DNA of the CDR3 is TGTGCCAGCAGTTACTCGAGTTGGCAGGGAGGTCAGCCCCAGCATTTT. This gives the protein CASSYSSWQGGQPQHF.